The 16 T cell receptor beta chains reported below all come from one sample, sequenced in a study of cytomegalovirus exposure and HLA in healthy donors. PCR involved 60 Vbeta and 13 Jbeta primers. This table comes from immunoSEQ multiplex PCR, and its TCRdb copy is limited to in-frame clones, with some not included. The table lists more than 150,000 clones, 76% of them singletons. The specimen was PBMCs. These receptors originate from a woman in her twenties or thirties in good health and CMV-seropositive.

This clone was picked up a small number of times. This rearrangement joins TRBV5-6 to TRBJ2-7, with a tentative D call TRBD1 (6 bases). Looked up from germline, CDR1 is SGHDT and CDR2 is YYEEEE. V was clipped by 0 bases and J by 4 bases, with 11 bases between them. The CDR3 has 14 residues. The CDR3 sequence is CASSLGQGQYEQYF. As DNA, the CDR3 is TGTGCCAGCAGCTTGGGGCAGGGGCAATACGAGCAGTACTTC.

The rearrangement links TRBV6-5 to TRBJ1-1; 9 bases agree with TRBD1. Germline V CDR1 and CDR2: MNHEY, SVGAGI. This CDR3 has 14 amino acids. The CDR3 DNA reads TGTGCTTCCCGCCCGGGGGACAGGGACACTGAAGCTTTCTTT. Translation: CASRPGDRDTEAFF.

The CDR3: CASSLVQGAQGYTF. The CDR3 DNA follows: TGTGCCAGCAGCCTTGTTCAGGGGGCGCAGGGCTACACCTTC. This rearrangement joins TRBV11-2 to TRBJ1-2; 8 bases fit TRBD1. With 5 bases clipped from V and 8 bases from J, the junction kept 10 bases outside the gene matches. The CDR3 spans 14 residues. CDR1 is SGHAT and CDR2 is FQNNGV in the germline V gene.

V gene TRBV7-8 combines with J gene TRBJ2-1; 7 bases agree with TRBD2. Germline values: CDR1 SGHVS, CDR2 FQNEAQ. The CDR3 loop spans 13 amino acids. J was trimmed by 7 bases and V by 5 bases; bases with no gene match: 5. The CDR3 region has the DNA TGTGCCAGCAGCCACCGGGGGGTAAATGAGCAGTTCTTC. It yields the protein CASSHRGVNEQFF.

The V and J genes are TRBV6-1 and TRBJ2-5; TRBD1 aligns across 10 bases. The trim removed 3 bases at V and 4 bases at J, leaving 8 bases unmatched. Germline V gene lookup returns CDR1 MNHNS and CDR2 SASEGT. CDR3 size: 16 residues. The CDR3, as DNA: TGTGCCAGCAGTGATCTTGAGGGGACAGGGGCAGAGACCCAGTACTTC. Translated, it gives CASSDLEGTGAETQYF.

This chain joins TRBV18 and TRBJ2-1; D unclear. V shed 4 bases and J shed 7 bases, with 14 bases lying between them. The CDR3 runs to 14 residues. Germline V gives CDR1 KGHSH, CDR2 LQKENI. The DNA of the CDR3 is TGTGCCAGCTCACTCGGGTCTTACCGGAATGAGCAGTTCTTC. This sequence encodes CASSLGSYRNEQFF.

The chain recombines TRBV7-2 with TRBJ2-5; D unclear. The CDR3 length is 14 residues. Trimming cost V 0 bases and J 3 bases, with 8 bases left between them. Germline assignment: CDR1 SGHTA and CDR2 FQGNSA. The CDR3 protein is CASSLALVEETQYF. The CDR3 DNA is TGTGCCAGCAGCTTAGCGCTAGTAGAAGAGACCCAGTACTTC.

The rearrangement links TRBV10-3 to TRBJ1-3; no clear D gene. Germline V gives CDR1 ENHRY, CDR2 SYGVKD. V lost 8 bases to trimming and J lost 0 bases, with 14 bases between them. This CDR3 has 15 amino acids. The CDR3 DNA sequence: TGTGCCATCGGGTTGGGCCGTAACTCTGGAAACACCATATATTTT. This encodes CAIGLGRNSGNTIYF.

This sequence joins TRBV5-4 and TRBJ2-1; 7 bases agree with TRBD2. Germline CDR1 and CDR2: SGHNT and YYREEE (reference sequence). The V and J ends lost 4 bases and 3 bases, in that order; junction bases with no gene match: 7. This CDR3 spans 15 amino acids. The CDR3: CASSLSGAFYNEQFF. Here the CDR3 DNA reads TGTGCCAGCAGCCTGAGCGGGGCCTTCTACAATGAGCAGTTCTTC.

This rearrangement joins TRBV7-2 to TRBJ2-7; 13 bases agree with TRBD2. The CDR3 contains 15 residues. V dropped 5 bases and J dropped 3; count of bases not matched to a gene: 4. Germline V gene lookup returns CDR1 SGHTA and CDR2 FQGNSA. The CDR3 spells CASSPGTSGVYEQYF. For the CDR3, the DNA is TGTGCCAGCAGCCCAGGGACTAGCGGGGTCTACGAGCAGTACTTC.

This rearrangement joins TRBV11-2 to TRBJ2-1, with D maybe TRBD1 (5 bases). V lost 7 bases to trimming and J lost 7 bases, with 14 bases between them. This CDR3 spans 13 amino acids. Looked up from germline, CDR1 is SGHAT and CDR2 is FQNNGV. CDR3 coding DNA: TGTGCCAGCAACAGGCTAGAATATAATGAGCAGTTCTTC. Translated, it gives CASNRLEYNEQFF.

The rearrangement uses TRBV6-5 and TRBJ2-7; tentative D call: TRBD2 (6 bases). The V gene's germline CDR1 is MNHEY and CDR2 SVGAGI. This CDR3 comprises 14 residues. V was clipped by 2 bases and J by 3 bases, with 11 bases between them. The CDR3: CASSYRGADYEQYF. The CDR3 region has the DNA TGTGCCAGCAGTTACCGCGGGGCCGACTACGAGCAGTACTTC.

V gene TRBV5-5 combines with J gene TRBJ1-5, with 10 bases identical to TRBD1. J gave up 0 bases and V 3 bases, and 6 bases lay outside the gene matches. The CDR3 consists of 17 residues. Looked up from germline, CDR1 is SGHKS and CDR2 is YYEKEE (reference sequence). The CDR3 DNA reads TGTGCCAGCAGCTCCGGGACAGGGGCCCTTAGCAATCAGCCCCAGCATTTT. This encodes CASSSGTGALSNQPQHF. The entire variable domain, with the rest obtained from reference TRBV5-5 and TRBJ1-5, is as follows: DAGVTQSPTHLIKTRGQQVTLRCSPISGHKSVSWYQQVLGQGPQFIFQYYEKEERGRGNFPDRFSARQFPNYSSELNVNALLLGDSALYLCASSSGTGALSNQPQHFGDGTRLSIL.

The V gene is TRBV30, the J gene TRBJ1-3; D perhaps matches TRBD1 (5 bases). Trimming removed 2 bases from V and 3 bases from J, with 8 bases in between. This CDR3 contains 13 residues. Germline CDR1 is GTSNPN and CDR2 is SVGIG (reference sequence). CDR3 amino acids: CAWSPTGGNTIYF. DNA for the CDR3: TGTGCCTGGAGTCCCACAGGTGGAAACACCATATATTTT.

This clone has more than one count but fewer than ten. This chain links TRBV10-3 with TRBJ2-3; weak D call: TRBD2 (5 bases). Germline values: CDR1 ENHRY, CDR2 SYGVKD. Trimming removed 10 bases from V and 1 base from J, with 15 bases in between. The CDR3 is 14 residues long. CDR3 residues: CATQSGSRTDTQYF. For the CDR3, the DNA is TGTGCCACCCAGAGCGGCAGCCGCACAGATACGCAGTATTTT.

The chain combines TRBV5-1 with TRBJ2-5; the match to TRBD1 covers 7 bases. The CDR3 has 14 residues. V shed 2 bases, J shed 4 bases, and the junction held 5 bases outside the gene matches. CDR1 and CDR2 (germline): SGHRS, YFSETQ. The CDR3 spells CASSFKGARETQYF. The CDR3 region has the DNA TGCGCCAGCAGCTTTAAGGGGGCCCGAGAGACCCAGTACTTC.